The subject of this entry is one TCR beta chain. Antigen unknown. The source of the sample is a study of radiotherapy plus CTLA-4 blockade in lung cancer. In the study overall: Objective responses were observed in around a sixth of patients, and disease control was achieved by approximately 30%. Study results and limitations: With interferon-beta, early dynamics of blood T cell clones were reported to best predict response. TCR clones of tumor origin grew in blood after radiotherapy plus ipilimumab.

The CDR3 loop spans 14 amino acids. V was cut by 0 bases and J by 3 bases, with 7 bases left in between. Germline-derived CDR1 and CDR2 are SGHRS and YFSETQ. Focal radiation with ipilimumab CTLA-4 blockade was given to patients with chemo-refractory metastatic non-small-cell lung cancer. Only in-frame clones appear in the TCRdb table, and some are missing; sequencing was by immunoSEQ multiplex PCR. The repertoire holds some 120,000 clones, with about four fifths as singletons. Material: peripheral blood, obtained from a patient treated with radiotherapy plus ipilimumab. The rearrangement joins TRBV5-1 to TRBJ1-3, with D possibly matching TRBD1 (5 bases). The TCR sequence derives from a human donor with non-small cell lung cancer that progressed on radiotherapy plus ipilimumab. Some clones in this sample may be carry-over from other donors' samples. CDR3: CASSLVGVGNTIYF. CDR3 coding DNA: TGCGCCAGCAGCTTGGTAGGGGTTGGAAACACCATATATTTT.